Listed below are T cell receptor beta chains from one sample, sequenced in a study of OX40 agonist ivuxolimab in advanced cancers. Clones were read by immunoSEQ multiplex PCR, and TCRdb kept only the in-frame ones, dropping some. Here the sample spans tens of thousands of clones, 89% being singletons. Sequences were derived from CD4+ or CD8+ T cells sorted from blood, sampled in a trial of the OX40 agonist ivuxolimab. These receptors were collected from an adult with an advanced solid tumor such as melanoma, head and neck, liver or kidney cancer. Both conserved end residues are part of each CDR3. The D gene is left open where the match is weak. Not all rows give a size; the values are once, few, many and, for expanded clones, a class.

j_gene: TRBJ2-2
abundance: NA
v_gene: TRBV9
d_gene: NA
CDR3aa: CASSPLTVSGGELFF
CDR3nt: TGTGCCAGCAGCCCACTGACAGTCTCAGGGGGGGAGCTGTTTTTT

j_gene: TRBJ2-1
abundance: NA
v_gene: TRBV7-5
d_gene: NA
CDR3aa: CARSLVGDNEQFF
CDR3nt: TGTGCCAGAAGCTTAGTCGGGGACAATGAGCAGTTCTTC

j_gene: TRBJ1-1
abundance: NA
v_gene: TRBV2
d_gene: TRBD1
CDR3aa: CASFEEGQGNTEAFF
CDR3nt: TGTGCCAGCTTCGAAGAAGGACAGGGGAACACTGAAGCTTTCTTT

j_gene: TRBJ2-1
abundance: NA
v_gene: TRBV2
d_gene: NA
CDR3aa: CASSASTGTYNEQFF
CDR3nt: TGTGCCAGCAGTGCCTCCACAGGGACCTACAATGAGCAGTTCTTC

j_gene: TRBJ1-3
abundance: NA
v_gene: TRBV5-4
d_gene: NA
CDR3aa: CASSLDGSQGNTIYF
CDR3nt: TGTGCCAGCAGCCTCGATGGGTCCCAGGGAAACACCATATATTTT

j_gene: TRBJ2-5
abundance: NA
v_gene: TRBV9
d_gene: TRBD1
CDR3aa: CASSPQGAGETQYF
CDR3nt: TGTGCCAGCAGCCCCCAGGGGGCCGGAGAGACCCAGTACTTC

j_gene: TRBJ2-7
abundance: once
v_gene: TRBV6-5
d_gene: TRBD1
CDR3aa: CASSYRGQGYEQYF
CDR3nt: TGTGCCAGCAGTTACCGGGGACAGGGGTACGAGCAGTACTTC

j_gene: TRBJ2-1
abundance: NA
v_gene: TRBV18
d_gene: TRBD2
CDR3aa: CASSILAGGSDEQFF
CDR3nt: TGTGCCAGCTCTATACTAGCGGGGGGGTCCGACGAGCAGTTCTTC

j_gene: TRBJ1-3
abundance: NA
v_gene: TRBV28
d_gene: TRBD1
CDR3aa: CASSPGGQGKNTIYF
CDR3nt: TGTGCCAGCAGTCCGGGGGGACAGGGGAAAAACACCATATATTTT

j_gene: TRBJ2-5
abundance: NA
v_gene: TRBV19
d_gene: NA
CDR3aa: CASSQDRRQETQYF
CDR3nt: TGTGCCAGTAGCCAGGACAGACGACAAGAGACCCAGTACTTC

j_gene: TRBJ1-2
abundance: NA
v_gene: TRBV7-2
d_gene: NA
CDR3aa: CASSLAGGDYGYTF
CDR3nt: TGTGCCAGCAGCTTAGCCGGGGGCGACTATGGCTACACCTTC

j_gene: TRBJ2-3
abundance: NA
v_gene: TRBV7-2
d_gene: TRBD2
CDR3aa: CASSLTSGRAKDTQYF
CDR3nt: TGTGCCAGCAGCTTAACAAGCGGGAGGGCCAAAGATACGCAGTATTTT

j_gene: TRBJ1-2
abundance: NA
v_gene: TRBV5-1
d_gene: NA
CDR3aa: CASSLTGDLGYTF
CDR3nt: TGCGCCAGCAGCTTGACAGGCGATCTTGGCTACACCTTC

j_gene: TRBJ1-2
abundance: NA
v_gene: TRBV10-3
d_gene: NA
CDR3aa: CAISEPTGYGYTF
CDR3nt: TGTGCCATCAGTGAACCAACAGGGTATGGCTACACCTTC

j_gene: TRBJ1-1
abundance: NA
v_gene: TRBV10-3
d_gene: NA
CDR3aa: CAIAATANTEAFF
CDR3nt: TGTGCCATCGCCGCCACTGCGAACACTGAAGCTTTCTTT

j_gene: TRBJ2-1
abundance: NA
v_gene: TRBV7-8
d_gene: NA
CDR3aa: CASSNMRTASRVFF
CDR3nt: TGTGCCAGCAGCAACATGCGGACCGCTTCGAGGGTGTTCTTC

j_gene: TRBJ2-3
abundance: NA
v_gene: TRBV15
d_gene: TRBD2
CDR3aa: CATSRDRGSGRAGSADTQYF
CDR3nt: TGTGCCACCAGCAGAGATCGGGGTAGCGGGAGGGCCGGGTCTGCAGATACGCAGTATTTT

j_gene: TRBJ1-5
abundance: NA
v_gene: TRBV30
d_gene: TRBD1
CDR3aa: CAWSGGTGNQPQHF
CDR3nt: TGTGCCTGGAGTGGGGGGACAGGGAATCAGCCCCAGCATTTT

j_gene: TRBJ2-2
abundance: once
v_gene: TRBV18
d_gene: NA
CDR3aa: CASSPQRGNGGELFF
CDR3nt: TGTGCCAGCTCACCACAAAGGGGGAATGGCGGGGAGCTGTTTTTT

j_gene: TRBJ1-4
abundance: NA
v_gene: TRBV4-1
d_gene: NA
CDR3aa: CASSQGEVTNEKLFF
CDR3nt: TGCGCCAGCAGCCAAGGGGAGGTAACTAATGAAAAACTGTTTTTT

j_gene: TRBJ2-7
abundance: NA
v_gene: TRBV28
d_gene: TRBD2
CDR3aa: CASRPGLAGLGYEQYF
CDR3nt: TGTGCCAGCAGGCCGGGACTAGCGGGACTGGGCTACGAGCAGTACTTC

j_gene: TRBJ2-1
abundance: NA
v_gene: TRBV21-1
d_gene: NA
CDR3aa: CASSKRGGSYNEQFF
CDR3nt: TGTGCCAGCAGCAAACGTGGGGGCTCCTACAATGAGCAGTTCTTC

j_gene: TRBJ1-6
abundance: NA
v_gene: TRBV27
d_gene: NA
CDR3aa: CASSLRNSPLHF
CDR3nt: TGTGCCAGCAGTTTAAGGAATTCACCCCTCCACTTT

j_gene: TRBJ1-1
abundance: NA
v_gene: TRBV6-6
d_gene: TRBD1
CDR3aa: CASSLTGGLGTEAFF
CDR3nt: TGTGCCAGCAGTTTGACAGGGGGCCTGGGCACTGAAGCTTTCTTT

j_gene: TRBJ2-5
abundance: once
v_gene: TRBV14
d_gene: NA
CDR3aa: CASSRTWETQYF
CDR3nt: TGTGCCAGCAGCCGTACCTGGGAGACCCAGTACTTC

j_gene: TRBJ2-1
abundance: NA
v_gene: TRBV4-3
d_gene: TRBD2
CDR3aa: CASSQELAGGPVF
CDR3nt: TGCGCCAGCAGCCAAGAATTGGCGGGGGGGCCGGTCTTC

j_gene: TRBJ2-1
abundance: NA
v_gene: TRBV5-5
d_gene: NA
CDR3aa: CASIEKDGAYNEQFF
CDR3nt: TGTGCCAGCATTGAGAAGGACGGTGCCTACAATGAGCAGTTCTTC

j_gene: TRBJ2-3
abundance: NA
v_gene: TRBV7-2
d_gene: NA
CDR3aa: CASSFLGGRDTQYF
CDR3nt: TGTGCCAGCAGCTTCTTGGGAGGAAGAGATACGCAGTATTTT

j_gene: TRBJ1-1
abundance: NA
v_gene: TRBV2
d_gene: NA
CDR3aa: CASSFREFRTEAFF
CDR3nt: TGTGCCAGCAGCTTCAGGGAGTTTAGGACTGAAGCTTTCTTT

j_gene: TRBJ2-7
abundance: NA
v_gene: TRBV5-6
d_gene: NA
CDR3aa: CASSLTSGAEQYF
CDR3nt: TGTGCCAGCAGCTTGACGTCAGGGGCCGAGCAGTACTTC

j_gene: TRBJ1-2
abundance: once
v_gene: TRBV7-6
d_gene: TRBD1
CDR3aa: CASSSQGGDGYTF
CDR3nt: TGTGCCAGCAGCTCCCAGGGGGGGGACGGCTACACCTTC

j_gene: TRBJ2-2
abundance: NA
v_gene: TRBV19
d_gene: TRBD2
CDR3aa: CASSMAGGTGELFF
CDR3nt: TGTGCCAGTAGTATGGCGGGGGGCACCGGGGAGCTGTTTTTT

j_gene: TRBJ2-5
abundance: NA
v_gene: TRBV27
d_gene: NA
CDR3aa: CASSLTWAEETQYF
CDR3nt: TGTGCCAGCAGTTTAACGTGGGCCGAAGAGACCCAGTACTTC

j_gene: TRBJ2-1
abundance: NA
v_gene: TRBV11-2
d_gene: TRBD1
CDR3aa: CASSSGGNEQFF
CDR3nt: TGTGCCAGCAGCTCAGGGGGCAATGAGCAGTTCTTC

j_gene: TRBJ1-2
abundance: NA
v_gene: TRBV5-6
d_gene: TRBD1
CDR3aa: CASSLTGEIYGYTF
CDR3nt: TGTGCCAGCAGCCTGACAGGGGAAATTTATGGCTACACCTTC

j_gene: TRBJ2-1
abundance: few
v_gene: TRBV6-4
d_gene: TRBD1
CDR3aa: CASSDSDRGLYNEQFF
CDR3nt: TGTGCCAGCAGTGACTCGGACAGGGGTTTATACAATGAGCAGTTCTTC

j_gene: TRBJ1-1
abundance: once
v_gene: TRBV28
d_gene: NA
CDR3aa: CASSLLSVGWAFF
CDR3nt: TGTGCCAGCAGTTTATTGTCAGTAGGTTGGGCTTTCTTT

j_gene: TRBJ1-4
abundance: NA
v_gene: TRBV18
d_gene: NA
CDR3aa: CASSSFTGSDEKLFF
CDR3nt: TGTGCCAGCTCATCCTTTACGGGGTCCGATGAAAAACTGTTTTTT

j_gene: TRBJ1-2
abundance: NA
v_gene: TRBV19
d_gene: TRBD1
CDR3aa: CASRRQGDYGYTF
CDR3nt: TGTGCCAGTAGAAGACAGGGCGACTATGGCTACACCTTC

j_gene: TRBJ1-1
abundance: NA
v_gene: TRBV5-1
d_gene: NA
CDR3aa: CASSLGPLNTEAFF
CDR3nt: TGCGCCAGCAGCTTAGGGCCGCTGAACACTGAAGCTTTCTTT

j_gene: TRBJ2-1
abundance: NA
v_gene: TRBV28
d_gene: NA
CDR3aa: CASHLRGSYNEQFF
CDR3nt: TGTGCCAGCCATTTGCGGGGATCCTACAATGAGCAGTTCTTC